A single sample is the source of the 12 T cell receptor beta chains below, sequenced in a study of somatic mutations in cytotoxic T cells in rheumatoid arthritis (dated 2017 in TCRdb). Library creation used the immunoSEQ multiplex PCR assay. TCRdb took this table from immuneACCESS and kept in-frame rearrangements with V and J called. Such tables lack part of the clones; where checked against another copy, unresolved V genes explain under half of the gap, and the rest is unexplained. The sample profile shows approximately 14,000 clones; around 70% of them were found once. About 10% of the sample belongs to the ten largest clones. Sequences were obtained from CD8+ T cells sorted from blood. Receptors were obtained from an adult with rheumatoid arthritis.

The CDR3 nucleotides are TGTGCCAGCAGCCCCAAACTGACACTAGCGGGGGATTACTACGAGCAGTACTTC. This translates into CASSPKLTLAGDYYEQYF. The chain couples TRBV5-4 to TRBJ2-7, with 11 bases matching TRBD2. The CDR3 extends over 18 amino acids. Trimming cost V 4 bases and J 3 bases; bases outside gene matches: 15. Germline CDR1 and CDR2: SGHNT and YYREEE (reference sequence). The whole variable domain, remainder taken from reference TRBV5-4 and TRBJ2-7, is ETGVTQSPTHLIKTRGQQVTLRCSSQSGHNTVSWYQQALGQGPQFIFQYYREEENGRGNFPPRFSGLQFPNYSSELNVNALELDDSALYLCASSPKLTLAGDYYEQYFGPGTRLTVT.

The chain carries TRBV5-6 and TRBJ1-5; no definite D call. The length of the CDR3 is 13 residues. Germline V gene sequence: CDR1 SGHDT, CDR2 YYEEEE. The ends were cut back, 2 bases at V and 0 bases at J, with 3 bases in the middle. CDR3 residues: CASSLGSNQPQHF. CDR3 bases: TGTGCCAGCAGCTTAGGTAGCAATCAGCCCCAGCATTTT.

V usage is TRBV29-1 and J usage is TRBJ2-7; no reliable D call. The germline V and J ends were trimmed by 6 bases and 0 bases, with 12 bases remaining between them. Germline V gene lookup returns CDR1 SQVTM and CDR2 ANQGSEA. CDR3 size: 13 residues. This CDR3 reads CSVLSDDSYEQYF. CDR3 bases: TGCAGCGTCTTATCGGATGACTCCTACGAGCAGTACTTC.

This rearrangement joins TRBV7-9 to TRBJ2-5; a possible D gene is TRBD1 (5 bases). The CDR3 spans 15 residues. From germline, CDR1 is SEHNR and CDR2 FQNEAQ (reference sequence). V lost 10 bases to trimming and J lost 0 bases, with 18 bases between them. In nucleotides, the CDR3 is TGTGCCACCTTACCCCCGACAGTGTACCAAGAGACCCAGTACTTC. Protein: CATLPPTVYQETQYF.

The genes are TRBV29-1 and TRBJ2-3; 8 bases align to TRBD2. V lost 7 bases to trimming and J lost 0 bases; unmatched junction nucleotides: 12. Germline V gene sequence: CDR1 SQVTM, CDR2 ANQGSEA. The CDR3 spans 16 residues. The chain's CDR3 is CSGKTGGLVSTDTQYF. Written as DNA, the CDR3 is TGCAGCGGGAAGACGGGGGGGCTGGTCAGCACAGATACGCAGTATTTT.

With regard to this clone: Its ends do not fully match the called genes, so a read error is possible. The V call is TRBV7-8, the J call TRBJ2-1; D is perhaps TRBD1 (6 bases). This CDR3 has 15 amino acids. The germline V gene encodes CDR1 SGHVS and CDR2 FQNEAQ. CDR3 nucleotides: TGTGCCAGCAGCTATCCGGGACACTCCGACAATGAGCAGTTCTTC. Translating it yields CASSYPGHSDNEQFF.

Here the CDR3 DNA reads TGTGCCAGCAGTTCCCCGGGACAGGGGACAGGCAATGAGCAGTTCTTC. This sequence encodes CASSSPGQGTGNEQFF. The chain joins TRBV28 to TRBJ2-1; the match to TRBD1 covers 10 bases. V lost 4 bases, J lost 6 bases, and 9 bases stayed unmatched. The CDR3 covers 16 residues. Looked up from germline, CDR1 is MDHEN and CDR2 is SYDVKM.

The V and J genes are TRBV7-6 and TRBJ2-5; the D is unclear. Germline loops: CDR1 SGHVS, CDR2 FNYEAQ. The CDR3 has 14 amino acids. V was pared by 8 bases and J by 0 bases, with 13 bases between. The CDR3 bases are TGTGCCAGCGCCCAGGCAGCCTACCAAGAGACCCAGTACTTC. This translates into CASAQAAYQETQYF.

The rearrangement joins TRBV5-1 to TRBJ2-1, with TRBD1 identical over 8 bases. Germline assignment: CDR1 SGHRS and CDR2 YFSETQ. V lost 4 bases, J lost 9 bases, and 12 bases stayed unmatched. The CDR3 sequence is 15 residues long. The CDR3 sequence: CASSPYYSGGSEQFF. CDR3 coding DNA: TGCGCCAGCAGCCCATATTACTCAGGGGGCAGTGAGCAGTTCTTC.

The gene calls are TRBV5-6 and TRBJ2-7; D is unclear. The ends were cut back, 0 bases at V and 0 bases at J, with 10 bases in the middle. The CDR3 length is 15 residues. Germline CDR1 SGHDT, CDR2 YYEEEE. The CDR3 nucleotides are TGTGCCAGCAGCTTGGGGGCCCGGGTCTCCTACGAGCAGTACTTC. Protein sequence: CASSLGARVSYEQYF.

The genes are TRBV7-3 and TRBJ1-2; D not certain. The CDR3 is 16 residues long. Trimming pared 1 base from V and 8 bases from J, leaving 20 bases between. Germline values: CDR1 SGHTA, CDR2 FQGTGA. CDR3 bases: TGTGCCAGCAGCTTAAGGCCGGGCCCCCTTAACATCGGCTACACCTTC. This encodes CASSLRPGPLNIGYTF.

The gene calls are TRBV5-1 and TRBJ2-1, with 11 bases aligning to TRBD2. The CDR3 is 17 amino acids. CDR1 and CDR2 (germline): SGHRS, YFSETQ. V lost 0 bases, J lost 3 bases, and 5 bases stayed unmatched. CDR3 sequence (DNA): TGCGCCAGCAGCTTGGTCCCGGGACTAGCGGACTACAATGAGCAGTTCTTC. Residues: CASSLVPGLADYNEQFF.